This T cell receptor (beta chain) was recorded in a study of control samples from healthy donors and cancer patients. Only a few counts were recorded for this clone. Clones were read by immunoSEQ multiplex PCR, and TCRdb kept only the in-frame ones, dropping some. The sample has about 160,000 clones, about 93% seen once. Germline loops: CDR1 LNHDA, CDR2 SQIVND (reference sequence). The V gene lost 5 bases and the J gene lost 2 bases, with 12 bases spanning the gap. This CDR3 spans 14 amino acids. This clonotype was obtained from a woman aged 25 to 39 in good health. Specimen: blood. The chain combines TRBV19 with TRBJ1-2, with no clear D. CDR3 sequence (DNA): TGTGCCAGTAGTCCCAGTGGGGTGAACTATGGCTACACCTTC. Residues: CASSPSGVNYGYTF.